The present entry profiles one T cell receptor beta chain with its context. PCR involved 60 Vbeta and 13 Jbeta primers. Measured with immunoSEQ multiplex PCR; TCRdb has only the in-frame clones, and not every one. The top ten hold roughly 1.5% of the sample, which has 180,000 or so clones, 75% to 85% seen once. This sample was included in a study of cytomegalovirus exposure and HLA in healthy donors. Study-level information: As released early, the data held around 80 million unique TCRs from HLA-typed donors.

The CDR3 sequence is 13 residues long. Trimming took off 3 bases at V and 5 bases at J, with 12 bases between the two ends. Germline V gene sequence: CDR1 GTSNPN, CDR2 SVGIG (reference sequence). Each donor was nominally healthy when sampled (though unrecorded immune exposures were likely). The TCR originated in a man younger than 35 in good health and CMV-seronegative. The V gene is TRBV30, the J gene TRBJ2-3; D gene uncertain. Material for sequencing was PBMCs. The CDR3 here is CAWSKSLLDTQYF. As DNA, the CDR3 is TGTGCCTGGAGCAAGTCACTGCTAGATACGCAGTATTTT.